Included here is one T cell receptor beta chain sequence, with context. Antigen unknown. These data come from a study of T cells expressing NK-cell markers. For TCR beta, cDNA was produced by 5'RACE template switching with UMIs. TCRdb reprocessed the 5' RACE reads and keeps a single row for each CDR3 protein, giving no DNA. The sample table sets out a few hundred thousand distinct CDR3 sequences. Study-wide results and limits: Roughly 6 donors had dominant NKG2C+ clonotypes that comprised about 1.0-7.0% of their CD8+ T cells. It remained uncertain whether the expanded NKG2C+ T cell clones were specific for HCMV antigens.

Source material: blood T cells: a sorted CD56 or NKG2C T cell subset, CD4+ or CD8+ T cells, or bulk PBMC T cells (not recorded which). The TCR originated in a man aged 18-70 years in good health.

CDR3 sequence: CAIRTDSRYEQYF. This sequence joins TRBV10-3 and TRBJ2-7; TCRdb proposes TRBD1, but this gene call is untestable without DNA. The CDR3 totals 13 residues. Germline CDR1 and CDR2: ENHRY and SYGVKD.